This is a list of T cell receptor beta chains from one sample in a study of post-analysis software for immune sequencing data. TCRdb reanalysed the PCR reads using MiXCR and keeps one entry per CDR3 protein. The table records 750,000 to 900,000 distinct CDR3 sequences, approximately 44% of them present only once. The sample was blood. The receptor source for this set is a girl aged 10 to 17 with multiple sclerosis. The CDR3 runs from the conserved cysteine through the conserved F or W. Each record gives: V gene, J gene, clone size, D gene, CDR3 protein, CDR3 DNA. D genes are given only for firm matches. The size field is filled for only some rows; it gives once, few, many or a size class.

TRBV29-1	TRBJ2-3	-	TRBD1	CSVDGGDRGSTDTQYF	TGCAGCGTTGACGGCGGGGACAGGGGGAGCACAGATACGCAGTATTTT
TRBV7-8	TRBJ2-5	few	-	CASSGREGWETQYF	TGTGCCAGCAGCGGAAGAGAGGGTTGGGAGACCCAGTACTTC
TRBV20-1	TRBJ2-3	-	TRBD1	CSVRRTGRTDTQYF	TGCAGTGTCCGACGGACAGGACGCACAGATACGCAGTATTTT
TRBV29-1	TRBJ2-1	-	-	CSVGTQYNEQFF	TGCAGCGTTGGTACTCAGTACAATGAGCAGTTCTTC
TRBV27	TRBJ2-5	few	-	CASSLRWVGETQYF	TGTGCCAGCAGTTTAAGGTGGGTCGGAGAGACCCAGTACTTC
TRBV7-9	TRBJ2-3	few	TRBD2	CASRNGLAGFTDTQYF	TGTGCCAGCAGAAACGGACTAGCGGGATTCACAGATACGCAGTATTTT
TRBV30	TRBJ2-1	few	TRBD2	CAWSGLAGGQINEQFF	TGTGCCTGGAGTGGACTAGCGGGAGGCCAAATCAATGAGCAGTTCTTC
TRBV20-1	TRBJ1-1	-	-	CSAVGTGPEAFF	TGCAGTGCCGTCGGGACCGGCCCAGAAGCTTTCTTT
TRBV27	TRBJ1-6	-	-	CASTGRFHNSPLHF	TGTGCCAGCACAGGCCGATTTCATAATTCACCCCTCCACTTT
TRBV20-1	TRBJ1-2	few	-	CSARTDYGYTF	TGCAGCGCCAGGACAGATTATGGCTACACCTTC
TRBV4-1	TRBJ2-1	-	TRBD2	CASSLYGLAEGANNEQFF	TGCGCCAGCAGCCTCTACGGACTAGCGGAGGGGGCAAACAATGAGCAGTTCTTC
TRBV6-5	TRBJ1-6	-	-	CASSAGVSYNSPLHF	TGTGCCAGCAGTGCCGGGGTCTCCTATAATTCACCCCTCCACTTT
TRBV20-1	TRBJ2-5	-	-	CSATSRGVEQYF	TGCAGTGCTACCAGCAGGGGTGTTGAGCAGTACTTC
TRBV12-3/TRBV12-4	TRBJ1-2	few	TRBD1	CASSAGDSPNYGYTF	TGTGCCAGCAGTGCTGGGGACAGTCCCAACTATGGCTACACCTTC
TRBV3-1	TRBJ2-1	-	-	CASSQLGLRDSSNEQFF	TGTGCCAGCAGCCAATTGGGTCTCCGGGACTCTTCCAATGAGCAGTTCTTC
TRBV9	TRBJ1-2	-	-	CASSPGTFAYGYTF	TGTGCCAGCAGCCCCGGGACCTTTGCGTATGGCTACACCTTC
TRBV12-3/TRBV12-4	TRBJ2-1	-	TRBD2	CASSPKAGRPYNEQFF	TGTGCCAGCAGTCCGAAAGCGGGACGACCTTACAATGAGCAGTTCTTC
TRBV6-5	TRBJ2-2	few	TRBD1	CASSSPARQGTGELFF	TGTGCCAGCAGTTCCCCAGCGCGACAGGGCACCGGGGAGCTGTTTTTT
TRBV24-1	TRBJ1-1	-	-	CATSRSNTEAFF	TGTGCCACTAGCAGATCGAACACTGAAGCTTTCTTT
TRBV15	TRBJ2-7	-	TRBD2	CTTSRAGGGRASAYEQYF	TGTACCACCAGCAGAGCGGGAGGCGGGAGGGCCAGCGCCTACGAGCAGTACTTC
TRBV20-1	TRBJ2-7	-	TRBD2	CSARGAGGPYEQYF	TGCAGTGCGAGGGGGGCGGGAGGACCCTACGAGCAGTACTTC
TRBV18	TRBJ2-3	few	-	CASSPRGGNTDTQYF	TGTGCCAGCTCACCAAGAGGTGGTAACACAGATACGCAGTATTTT
TRBV20-1	TRBJ1-2	-	-	CSARDPPVRQKANYGYTF	TGCAGTGCTAGAGATCCTCCGGTTAGGCAGAAAGCTAACTATGGCTACACCTTC
TRBV14	TRBJ2-7	few	TRBD1	CASSQVPGQVWGQYF	TGTGCCAGCAGCCAAGTCCCCGGACAGGTATGGGGGCAGTACTTC
TRBV7-9	TRBJ2-5	-	-	CASSSLGWETQYF	TGTGCCAGCAGCTCCTTAGGGTGGGAGACCCAGTACTTC
TRBV6-6	TRBJ1-4	few	TRBD1	CASRGQGVEKLFF	TGTGCCAGCAGAGGACAGGGGGTTGAAAAACTGTTTTTT
TRBV10-3	TRBJ2-5	few	-	CAIRLSAGQETQYF	TGTGCCATCAGGCTGTCAGCAGGTCAAGAGACCCAGTACTTC
TRBV18	TRBJ1-2	-	TRBD1	CASSRQTGQGVPYGYTF	TGTGCCAGCTCACGGCAAACGGGACAGGGTGTCCCCTATGGCTACACCTTC
TRBV6-2/TRBV6-3	TRBJ2-1	once	-	CASCSYREGPVYNEQFF	TGTGCCAGCTGCAGCTATAGGGAAGGACCTGTTTACAATGAGCAGTTCTTC
TRBV6-5	TRBJ1-2	-	-	CASSYSTGNGAYGYTF	TGTGCCAGCAGTTACTCGACGGGGAATGGCGCCTATGGCTACACCTTC
TRBV5-1	TRBJ2-1	-	-	CASSPLSGAVDEQFF	TGCGCCAGCAGCCCCCTCTCCGGAGCGGTCGATGAGCAGTTCTTC
TRBV20-1	TRBJ2-7	-	-	CSARDSGPTSRVGEQYF	TGCAGTGCTAGAGATTCCGGGCCAACCTCTAGGGTGGGGGAGCAGTACTTC
TRBV28	TRBJ2-7	-	TRBD2	CASSSSSTSGESSYEQYF	TGTGCCAGCAGTTCTTCCTCGACTAGCGGAGAGAGCTCCTACGAGCAGTACTTC
TRBV12-3/TRBV12-4	TRBJ2-7	few	TRBD1	CASTGTGAYEQYF	TGTGCCAGCACCGGGACAGGGGCCTACGAGCAGTACTTC
TRBV29-1	TRBJ2-5	few	-	CSVWHGIRKTQYF	TGTAGCGTTTGGCACGGGATCCGGAAGACCCAGTACTTC
TRBV6-5	TRBJ2-1	-	TRBD1	CASSQPDRGGSNEQFF	TGTGCCAGCAGTCAACCAGACAGGGGGGGTAGCAATGAGCAGTTCTTC
TRBV9	TRBJ2-7	few	-	CASSVAGASYEQYF	TGTGCCAGCAGCGTAGCGGGGGCCTCCTACGAGCAGTACTTC
TRBV6-2/TRBV6-3	TRBJ2-1	-	-	CASSYPDAEQFF	TGTGCCAGCAGTTACCCTGATGCTGAGCAGTTCTTC
TRBV11-3	TRBJ1-2	few	-	CASSQMCGYTF	TGTGCCAGCAGCCAGATGTGTGGCTACACCTTC
TRBV10-2	TRBJ2-3	-	-	CASRQPYGRGADTQYF	TGCGCCAGCAGACAACCTTACGGGAGAGGGGCAGATACGCAGTATTTT
TRBV7-8	TRBJ2-7	-	-	CASSIGRSGSYEQYF	TGTGCCAGCAGCATCGGTCGTAGCGGATCCTACGAGCAGTACTTC
TRBV7-8	TRBJ2-3	-	-	CASSANRVSTDTQYF	TGTGCCAGCAGCGCAAACAGGGTTAGCACAGATACGCAGTATTTT
TRBV6-6	TRBJ1-2	-	-	CASSYVQGSLYGYTF	TGTGCCAGCAGTTACGTACAGGGTTCCCTCTATGGCTACACCTTC
TRBV6-5	TRBJ2-1	-	TRBD2	CASSYARRGGGSYNEQFF	TGTGCCAGCAGTTACGCCCGGCGCGGGGGGGGCTCCTACAATGAGCAGTTCTTC
TRBV10-3	TRBJ2-3	few	TRBD2	CAIGRRLAGWYTQYF	TGTGCCATCGGAAGGAGGCTAGCGGGATGGTATACGCAGTATTTT